This TCR beta chain was captured by sequencing in a study of blood T cell repertoires in COVID-19. Study as a whole: PBMCs, B-cell-depleted T cells, or T cells provided the cDNA or gDNA that made up the material.

The repertoire was sequenced with immunoSEQ multiplex PCR; TCRdb's copy has only in-frame clones and lacks some. The data contain some 80,000 clones, roughly 82% of them singletons. Germline V gene lookup returns CDR1 SGHRS and CDR2 YFSETQ. The CDR3 loop spans 16 amino acids. Between the trimmed V and J ends, which lost 0 bases and 7 bases, there was a span of 20 bases. The sequence came from a human donor in a cohort sampled during active COVID-19. The sample was peripheral blood. The chain joins TRBV5-1 to TRBJ2-7; D might be TRBD1 (5 bases). The CDR3 coding sequence is TGCGCCAGCAGCTTGGGGTCTGGCAGGGTAGCTGAGGAGCAGTACTTC. Protein: CASSLGSGRVAEEQYF.